This record looks at one T cell receptor beta chain sequence and its context. As handled by the study authors: Estimated nucleated cell counts came from reference gene primer amplification. The repertoire was sequenced with immunoSEQ multiplex PCR; TCRdb's copy has only in-frame clones and lacks some. From that table come the V and J calls and clone size; the DNA was used to work out D and trimming. The sample records about 250,000 clones, roughly 85% being singletons. The data were obtained in a study of blood T cell repertoires in COVID-19. Study background: Acute and convalescent COVID-19 specimens originated in the United States, Italy and Spain. PBMCs, B-cell-depleted T cells, or T cells provided the cDNA or gDNA that made up the material.

CDR3 length equals 15 residues. CDR1 and CDR2 (germline): MNHNS, SASEGT. Deletions cut 0 bases from V and 4 bases from J, with 12 bases between. The chain has TRBV6-1 and TRBJ1-2, with D possibly being TRBD1 (5 bases). The sequence derives from a man aged 45 to 65 with active or convalescent COVID-19. Material for sequencing was peripheral blood. The CDR3 here is CASSEAGRATYGYTF. As DNA, the CDR3 is TGTGCCAGCAGTGAAGCGGGCAGGGCTACCTATGGCTACACCTTC.